These 32 T cell receptor beta chains were sequenced from one sample in a study of blood T cell repertoires in COVID-19. Assay used: immunoSEQ multiplex PCR; TCRdb lists only in-frame clones, some missing. The table shows roughly 250,000 clones, with about 85% occurring only once. Sequencing was carried out using peripheral blood. The receptors here all came from a human donor with COVID-19, enrolled during active disease. The donor label of this sample is uncertain.

The chain employs TRBV19 and TRBJ2-3; 7 bases align to TRBD1. Germline assignment: CDR1 LNHDA and CDR2 SQIVND (reference sequence). This CDR3 has 15 amino acids. J gave up 4 bases and V 2 bases, and 6 bases lay outside the gene matches. The CDR3 here is CASSIRQGDSDTQYF. The CDR3, as DNA: TGTGCCAGTAGTATACGGCAGGGGGATTCAGATACGCAGTATTTT.

The chain recombines TRBV28 with TRBJ1-2; 7 positions agree with TRBD1. V trimming: 0 bases; J trimming: 4 bases; junction bases outside the gene matches: 5. Germline CDR1 MDHEN, CDR2 SYDVKM. The CDR3 is made up of 15 amino acids. CDR3 bases: TGTGCCAGCAGTTTATGGCAGGGGGTTTCCTATGGCTACACCTTC. Protein: CASSLWQGVSYGYTF.

This rearrangement joins TRBV7-2 to TRBJ1-2; D perhaps matches TRBD1 (6 bases). V dropped 1 base and J dropped 8 bases, with 14 bases sitting between them. Germline values: CDR1 SGHTA, CDR2 FQGNSA. The CDR3 totals 14 residues. The CDR3 coding sequence is TGTGCCAGCAGCTTAGAATCAGGGGTAGGGGGCTACACCTTC. Translated: CASSLESGVGGYTF.

The V and J genes are TRBV28 and TRBJ2-7; the D is unclear. The CDR3 loop spans 12 amino acids. V was pared by 0 bases and J by 5 bases, with 5 bases between. The germline V gene encodes CDR1 MDHEN and CDR2 SYDVKM. The CDR3 reads CASSLCFHEQYF. In nucleotides, the CDR3 is TGTGCCAGCAGTTTATGCTTCCACGAGCAGTACTTC.

The rearrangement joins TRBV6-5 to TRBJ2-7, with 8 bases matching TRBD1. Per the germline V gene, CDR1 is MNHEY and CDR2 is SVGAGI. V gave up 4 bases and J gave up 0 bases; unmatched junction bases: 8. The CDR3 is 16 residues long. The CDR3 here is CASSSSRQGASYEQYF. The CDR3 bases are TGTGCCAGCAGTTCATCCCGCCAGGGGGCCTCCTACGAGCAGTACTTC.

As to this clone: This specimen includes other DNA sequences encoding the same CDR3. V and J are TRBV18 and TRBJ1-5, with D tentatively TRBD1 (6 bases). Between the trimmed V and J ends, which lost 3 bases and 1 base, there was a span of 13 bases. The CDR3 consists of 16 residues. Germline V CDR1 and CDR2: KGHSH, LQKENI. CDR3 in DNA: TGTGCCAGCTCACCTGGGCAGGGGTCAAGCAATCAGCCCCAGCATTTT. It encodes CASSPGQGSSNQPQHF.

The chain is built from TRBV29-1 and TRBJ1-1; 7 bases align to TRBD1. Trimming cost V 1 base and J 11 bases; bases outside gene matches: 13. CDR3 length equals 14 residues. The germline V gene encodes CDR1 SQVTM and CDR2 ANQGSEA. The CDR3 here is CSVEVGQSNSGAFF. The CDR3 nucleotides are TGCAGCGTTGAAGTGGGACAGTCGAATTCGGGGGCTTTCTTT.

The CDR3 protein is CASSLWREGRVPGTDTQYF. The DNA for the CDR3 is TGTGCCAGCAGTTTATGGCGGGAGGGCCGCGTACCTGGCACAGATACGCAGTATTTT. The chain recombines TRBV27 with TRBJ2-3; 9 positions match TRBD2. This CDR3 region has 19 residues. The germline V gene has CDR1 MNHEY and CDR2 SMNVEV (reference sequence). Trimming removed 1 base from V and 1 base from J; junction bases left unmatched: 12.

The V and J genes are TRBV6-6 and TRBJ2-7; 7 bases line up with TRBD1. Germline V gene lookup returns CDR1 MNHNY and CDR2 SVGAGI (reference sequence). The CDR3 runs to 14 residues. With 6 bases clipped from V and 5 bases from J, the junction kept 10 bases outside the gene matches. The CDR3 spells CASRPTGDPHEQYF. CDR3 in DNA: TGTGCCAGCAGACCAACAGGGGACCCCCACGAGCAGTACTTC.

The chain uses TRBV24-1 and TRBJ1-6; tentatively, D is TRBD1 (6 bases). The V end was cut by 3 bases, the J end by 0 bases, with 14 bases between. CDR3 size: 18 residues. CDR1 is KGHDR and CDR2 is SFDVKD in the germline V gene. CDR3 protein: CATSDPGTRSSYNSPLHF. CDR3 nucleotides: TGTGCCACCAGTGATCCCGGGACAAGGAGCTCCTATAATTCACCCCTCCACTTT.

In nucleotides, the CDR3 is TGTGCCAGCAGTTACTCGAAAGGGGGCGGAAACACCATATATTTT. Translated: CASSYSKGGGNTIYF. V usage is TRBV6-5 and J usage is TRBJ1-3, with TRBD1 matching over 7 bases. The length of the CDR3 is 15 residues. Looked up from germline, CDR1 is MNHEY and CDR2 is SVGAGI. Unmatched junction bases numbered 3, after V lost 0 bases and J lost 4 bases.

V usage is TRBV28 and J usage is TRBJ1-2; D uncertain. Germline assignment: CDR1 MDHEN and CDR2 SYDVKM. Trimming pared 6 bases from V and 4 bases from J, leaving 12 bases between. This CDR3 contains 13 residues. The CDR3 protein is CASSRGMGYGYTF. The CDR3 coding sequence is TGTGCCAGCAGCCGCGGTATGGGCTATGGCTACACCTTC.

The gene calls are TRBV12-3 or TRBV12-4 and TRBJ1-1, with D hard to call. CDR3 size: 13 residues. The V end was cut by 5 bases, the J end by 3 bases, with 10 bases between. The CDR3 reads CASSKTYYTEAFF. CDR3 nucleotide sequence: TGTGCCAGCAGTAAGACTTATTACACTGAAGCTTTCTTT.

V gene TRBV19 combines with J gene TRBJ2-2, with TRBD2 as a possible D gene (6 bases). The CDR3 length is 18 residues. V was clipped by 8 bases and J by 4 bases, with 26 bases between them. Germline V CDR1 and CDR2: LNHDA, SQIVND (reference sequence). The CDR3 DNA is TGTGCCAGTCGGTCCCTCCTTGACGGGCGAGCGGGCACCGGGGAGCTGTTTTTT. Amino acid sequence: CASRSLLDGRAGTGELFF.

Notes on this clone: One end of the junction fails to match germline, which may point to a read error. This CDR3 is also generated by other DNA sequences in the sample. The chain is built from TRBV2 and TRBJ1-1; TRBD1 is a possible D gene (5 bases). CDR1 SNHLY and CDR2 FYNNEI come from the germline V gene. The CDR3 covers 14 residues. The DNA of the CDR3 is TGTGCCAGCATCGGCAGGGTGAGGAACACTGAAGCTTTTTTT. This translates into CASIGRVRNTEAFF.

The J gene is TRBJ2-3, the V gene TRBV6-6; 14 bases match TRBD2. The CDR3 has 17 amino acids. The germline V gene encodes CDR1 MNHNY and CDR2 SVGAGI (reference sequence). The J segment lost 4 bases and the V segment lost 5 bases, leaving 8 bases of the junction unmatched. The CDR3 DNA reads TGTGCCAGCAGTCTTTCGACTAGCGGGGGGGGCGCAGATACGCAGTATTTT. Its protein is CASSLSTSGGGADTQYF.

V usage is TRBV6-1 and J usage is TRBJ1-5, with D unresolved. Trimming cost V 7 bases and J 0 bases, with 10 bases left between them. Looked up from germline, CDR1 is MNHNS and CDR2 is SASEGT. The length of the CDR3 is 14 residues. CDR3 in DNA: TGTGCCAGCACCGAGCAAGTTAGCAATCAGCCCCAGCATTTT. Its protein is CASTEQVSNQPQHF.

This chain connects TRBV19 to TRBJ1-5; D is unresolved. Germline CDR1 reads LNHDA; CDR2 reads SQIVND (reference sequence). CDR3 length equals 15 residues. The V gene lost 1 base and the J gene lost 6 bases, with 13 bases spanning the gap. CDR3 coding DNA: TGTGCCAGTAGTATAGCCTCGTGGGGAGGTCAGCCCCAGCATTTT. Translating gives CASSIASWGGQPQHF.

Here the CDR3 reads CASSQDPPLAGAYNEQFF. The CDR3 DNA reads as TGTGCCAGCAGCCAAGATCCCCCTCTAGCGGGGGCCTACAATGAGCAGTTCTTC. The chain recombines TRBV14 with TRBJ2-1, with 10 bases lining up with TRBD2. Per germline, CDR1 SGHDN and CDR2 FVKESK. With 0 bases clipped from V and 2 bases from J, the junction kept 7 bases outside the gene matches. The CDR3 extends over 18 amino acids.

The rearrangement joins TRBV7-2 to TRBJ1-3, with D perhaps TRBD1 (5 bases). Trimming removed 5 bases at V and 0 bases at J, with 14 bases between. CDR1 is SGHTA, CDR2 FQGNSA, per germline. The CDR3 sequence is 16 residues long. The CDR3 DNA follows: TGTGCCAGCAGCCGGAGCGGGGACCTCTCTGGAAACACCATATATTTT. It yields the protein CASSRSGDLSGNTIYF.

This chain uses TRBV28 with TRBJ1-4; D may be TRBD1 (5 bases). Looked up from germline, CDR1 is MDHEN and CDR2 is SYDVKM. The CDR3 has 13 amino acids. Trimming took 2 bases from V and 10 from J, leaving 11 bases between them. CDR3 sequence (DNA): TGTGCCAGCAGTTTAATCGGGAGGGGAAAACTGTTTTTT. The encoded protein is CASSLIGRGKLFF.

The V gene is TRBV6-5, the J gene TRBJ2-3, with D possibly TRBD2 on 5 matching bases. Germline-derived CDR1 and CDR2 are MNHEY and SVGAGI. The V end was cut by 6 bases, the J end by 5 bases, with 6 bases between. The CDR3 consists of 11 residues. The CDR3 DNA is TGTGCCAGCAGAGGAGGAGATACGCAGTATTTT. It translates to CASRGGDTQYF.

The J gene is TRBJ2-1, the V gene TRBV2; 7 bases map to TRBD1. V was pared by 6 bases and J by 3 bases, with 8 bases of the junction left unmatched. This CDR3 has 15 residues. Germline V gene data show CDR1 as SNHLY and CDR2 as FYNNEI. CDR3 bases: TGTGCCAGCAGGGCCGACAGGGAGAGCTACAATGAGCAGTTCTTC. This translates into CASRADRESYNEQFF.

This chain connects TRBV4-2 to TRBJ1-2; D remains unclear. The CDR3 runs to 14 residues. V was clipped by 4 bases and J by 4 bases, with 13 bases between them. Germline V gene data show CDR1 as LGHNA and CDR2 as YNFKEQ. The DNA of the CDR3 is TGTGCCAGCAGCCCACCTGAGGGCCGCTATGGCTACACCTTC. It codes for CASSPPEGRYGYTF.

The chain's CDR3 is CASKIIGQNYQPQHF. The CDR3 bases are TGTGCCAGTAAGATTATAGGACAGAATTATCAGCCCCAGCATTTT. The V and J genes are TRBV28 and TRBJ1-5; tentative D call: TRBD1 (6 bases). V gave up 9 bases and J gave up 5 bases, with 20 bases separating them. The germline gives CDR1 MDHEN, CDR2 SYDVKM. This CDR3 contains 15 residues.

The CDR3, as DNA: TGTGCCAGCAGATTACAGGGGGAACCTGAAGCTTTCTTT. Its protein is CASRLQGEPEAFF. This chain uses TRBV6-5 with TRBJ1-1, with 8 bases aligning to TRBD1. Germline values: CDR1 MNHEY, CDR2 SVGAGI. The ends lost 6 bases at V and 6 bases at J; junction bases unmatched: 6. This CDR3 spans 13 amino acids.

This chain joins TRBV19 and TRBJ2-2; 11 nucleotides agree with TRBD2. After removal of 3 bases from V and 1 base from J, the junction contained 10 bases not matched to a gene. Per the germline V gene, CDR1 is LNHDA and CDR2 is SQIVND (reference sequence). This CDR3 is 19 amino acids long. The CDR3 nucleotides are TGTGCCAGTAGTATGGATTTTCCCGGGACTAGCGGGAACACCGGGGAGCTGTTTTTT. Its protein product is CASSMDFPGTSGNTGELFF.

This rearrangement joins TRBV9 to TRBJ1-6; the D gene is possibly TRBD1 (5 bases). Germline CDR1 is SGDLS and CDR2 is YYNGEE. This CDR3 contains 19 residues. The germline V and J ends were trimmed by 0 bases and 6 bases, with 22 bases remaining between them. Here the CDR3 reads CASSVDPSEGRTINSPLHF. The CDR3, as DNA: TGTGCCAGCAGCGTAGACCCTTCCGAGGGGAGGACTATTAATTCACCCCTCCACTTT.

The chain links TRBV19 to TRBJ2-1, with TRBD2 as a possible D gene (5 bases). CDR3 length: 14 residues. Germline CDR1 reads LNHDA; CDR2 reads SQIVND (reference sequence). The ends were cut back, 10 bases at V and 2 bases at J, with 15 bases in the middle. CDR3 in DNA: TGTGCCACTCCCGGCCCGGGAACCTACAATGAGCAGTTCTTC. Translation: CATPGPGTYNEQFF.

The chain carries TRBV21-1 and TRBJ2-1; the table gives TRBD1 as D, unverified against the DNA. TRBV21-1 is termed a pseudogene. This CDR3 spans 21 amino acids. CDR3 nucleotides: TGTGCCAGCAGCAAAGGCGCGACCTATCTCCGACAGCCCCTCTCCTACAATGAGCAGTTCTTC. It specifies CASSKGATYLRQPLSYNEQFF.

J is TRBJ1-1 and V is TRBV7-2; tentative D call: TRBD1 (6 bases). V lost 2 bases to trimming and J lost 0 bases, with 19 bases between them. This CDR3 spans 18 amino acids. Per germline, CDR1 SGHTA and CDR2 FQGNSA. CDR3 DNA sequence: TGTGCCAGCAGCTTAAATGCGTTAGCGGGGGCGATGAACACTGAAGCTTTCTTT. Translating gives CASSLNALAGAMNTEAFF.

This clone has a handful of counts. The chain uses TRBV9 and TRBJ2-1; D unclear. CDR1 and CDR2 from the germline V gene are SGDLS and YYNGEE. V was shortened by 0 bases and J by 6 bases, with 13 bases between the two germline ends. The CDR3 consists of 15 residues. The CDR3 DNA follows: TGTGCCAGCAGCGTAGAGCGCTGGCGGAGCAATGAGCAGTTCTTC. It specifies CASSVERWRSNEQFF.